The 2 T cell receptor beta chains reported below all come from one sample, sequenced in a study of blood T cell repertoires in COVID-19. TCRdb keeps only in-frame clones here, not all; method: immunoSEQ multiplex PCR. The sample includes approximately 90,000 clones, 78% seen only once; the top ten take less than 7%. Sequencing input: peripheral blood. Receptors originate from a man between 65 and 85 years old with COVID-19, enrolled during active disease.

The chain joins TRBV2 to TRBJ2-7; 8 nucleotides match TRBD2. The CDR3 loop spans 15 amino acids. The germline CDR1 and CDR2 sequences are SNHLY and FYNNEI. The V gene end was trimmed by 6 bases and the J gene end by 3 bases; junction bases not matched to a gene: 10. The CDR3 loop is CASRDKIAGGYEQYF. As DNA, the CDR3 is TGTGCCAGCAGGGACAAGATTGCGGGGGGCTACGAGCAGTACTTC.

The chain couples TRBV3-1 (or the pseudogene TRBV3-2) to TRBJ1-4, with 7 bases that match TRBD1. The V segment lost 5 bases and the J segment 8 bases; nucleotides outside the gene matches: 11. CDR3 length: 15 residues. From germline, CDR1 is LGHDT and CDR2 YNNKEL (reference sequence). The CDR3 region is CASSKSGGGSEKLFF. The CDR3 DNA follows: TGTGCCAGCAGCAAATCAGGGGGTGGCAGCGAAAAACTGTTTTTT.